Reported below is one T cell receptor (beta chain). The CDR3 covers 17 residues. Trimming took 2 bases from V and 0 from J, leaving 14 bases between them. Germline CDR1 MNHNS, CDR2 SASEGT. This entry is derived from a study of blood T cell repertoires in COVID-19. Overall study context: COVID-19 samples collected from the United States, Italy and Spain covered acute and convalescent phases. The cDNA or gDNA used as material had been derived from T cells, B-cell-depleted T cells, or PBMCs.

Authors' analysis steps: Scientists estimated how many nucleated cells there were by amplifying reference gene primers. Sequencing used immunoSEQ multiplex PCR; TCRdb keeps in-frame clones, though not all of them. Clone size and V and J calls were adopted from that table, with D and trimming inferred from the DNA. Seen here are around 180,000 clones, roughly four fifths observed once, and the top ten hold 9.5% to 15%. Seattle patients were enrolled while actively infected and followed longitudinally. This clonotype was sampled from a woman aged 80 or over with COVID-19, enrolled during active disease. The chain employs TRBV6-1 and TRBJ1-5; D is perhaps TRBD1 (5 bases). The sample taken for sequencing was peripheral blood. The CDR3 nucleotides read TGTGCCAGCAGTGAACGGGGGGACGTCTATAGCAATCAGCCCCAGCATTTT. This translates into CASSERGDVYSNQPQHF.